This record concerns one T cell receptor (beta chain) sequence. The source of the sample is a study of cytomegalovirus exposure and HLA in healthy donors. Assay used: immunoSEQ multiplex PCR; TCRdb lists only in-frame clones, some missing. Of over 150,000 clones in the sample, roughly 88% are singletons; the top ten hold about an eighth. Trimming shortened V by 6 bases and J by 3 bases, and 15 bases separated the two germline ends. This CDR3 region has 15 residues. Germline V gene data show CDR1 as MNHEY and CDR2 as SVGAGI. This chain connects TRBV6-5 to TRBJ1-5, with TRBD1 as a possible D gene (6 bases). The clonotype originates from a woman in her 30s in good health and CMV-seropositive. The sample comprised PBMCs. CDR3 protein: CASRKTDRNNQPQHF. DNA of the CDR3: TGTGCCAGCAGGAAGACGGACAGAAACAATCAGCCCCAGCATTTT.